This T cell receptor (beta chain) stems from a study of OX40 agonist ivuxolimab in advanced cancers. Trimming removed 0 bases from V and 4 bases from J, with 11 bases in between. Germline CDR1 and CDR2: SGDLS and YYNGEE. The CDR3 runs to 15 residues. Patients were excluded for autoimmune disease history or systemic immunosuppression. Produced via immunoSEQ multiplex PCR; TCRdb's table is partial and in-frame only. The repertoire consists of roughly 86,000 clones, with just over 85% occurring once and the leading ten covering around 2%. This rearrangement joins TRBV9 to TRBJ1-5; weak D call: TRBD1 (5 bases). This specimen consisted of CD4+ or CD8+ T cells sorted from blood, obtained in a trial of the OX40 agonist ivuxolimab. The sequence came from an adult with an advanced solid tumor such as melanoma, head and neck, liver or kidney cancer. CDR3 loop: CASSVGTLANQPQHF. Written as DNA, the CDR3 is TGTGCCAGCAGCGTAGGGACACTAGCAAATCAGCCCCAGCATTTT.